What follows are 26 T cell receptor beta chains derived from one specimen sequenced in a study of brain T cells in children with intractable seizures. Clones were read by immunoSEQ multiplex PCR, and TCRdb kept only the in-frame ones, dropping some. The sample has roughly 120,000 clones, 85% to 95% seen once. The material sequenced was peripheral blood, taken at surgery. Every receptor here comes from a boy younger than two with hemimegalencephaly and intractable seizures.

The chain couples TRBV21-1 to TRBJ1-1; the table assigns TRBD1, which was not confirmed against the DNA. TRBV21-1 is tagged as a pseudogene. The CDR3 totals 14 residues. CDR3 coding DNA: TGTGCCAGCACCCCTGACAGACCCAAATTTGAAGCTTTCTTT. Protein sequence: CASTPDRPKFEAFF.

This clone has a single count. J is TRBJ2-6 and V is TRBV24-1; D possibly corresponds to TRBD1 (5 bases). Per the germline V gene, CDR1 is KGHDR and CDR2 is SFDVKD. The CDR3 consists of 17 residues. With 5 bases removed from V and 2 bases from J, the gap between germline ends came to 15 bases. CDR3 sequence: CATSVGSGMPGANVLTF. In DNA form, the CDR3 reads TGTGCCACCAGTGTCGGATCAGGGATGCCTGGGGCCAACGTCCTGACTTTC.

A few counts support this clone. No DNA is shown, since the ends of the CDR3 on it are uncertain; the CDR3 is the one TCRdb lists. The chain employs TRBV7-9 and TRBJ2-1. CDR1 and CDR2 (germline): SEHNR, FQNEAQ (reference sequence). The CDR3 length equals 14 residues, ends included. The CDR3 region is CASSLFLWGNEQFF.

The V and J genes are TRBV28 and TRBJ1-1; D call uncertain. The CDR3 spans 11 residues. CDR1 is MDHEN and CDR2 is SYDVKM in the germline V gene. Trimming cost V 1 base and J 4 bases, with 1 base left between them. The DNA for the CDR3 is TGTGCCAGCAGTTTATCCACTGAAGCTTTCTTT. Its translation: CASSLSTEAFF.

This clone was counted a single time. The chain employs TRBV7-8 and TRBJ1-6; D is perhaps TRBD1 (6 bases). Germline V CDR1 and CDR2: SGHVS, FQNEAQ. The CDR3 sequence is 17 residues long. V shed 2 bases and J shed 8 bases, with 19 bases lying between them. The CDR3 here is CASSLLWGGTFDSPLHF. CDR3 in DNA: TGTGCCAGCAGCTTACTGTGGGGAGGGACATTTGATTCACCCCTCCACTTT. The full variable domain, its missing parts supplied by reference TRBV7-8 and TRBJ1-6, is GAGVSQSPRYKVAKRGQDVALRCDPISGHVSLFWYQQALGQGPEFLTYFQNEAQLDKSGLPSDRFFAERPEGSVSTLKIQRTQQEDSAVYLCASSLLWGGTFDSPLHFGNGTRLTVT.

This chain joins TRBV5-6 and TRBJ1-1; D may be TRBD1 (5 bases). V shed 3 bases and J shed 7 bases, with 7 bases lying between them. The CDR3 consists of 11 residues. Germline V CDR1 and CDR2: SGHDT, YYEEEE. The DNA of the CDR3 is TGTGCCAGCAGCTGGGGGAGTGAAGCTTTCTTT. This codes for CASSWGSEAFF.

The chain has TRBV19 and TRBJ2-1; weak D call: TRBD1 (5 bases). Trimming took 2 bases from V and 0 from J, leaving 11 bases between them. Germline V gene sequence: CDR1 LNHDA, CDR2 SQIVND (reference sequence). The CDR3 spans 16 residues. The CDR3 sequence is CASSIWGRTSYNEQFF. DNA of the CDR3: TGTGCCAGTAGTATATGGGGCAGGACCTCCTACAATGAGCAGTTCTTC.

The chain is built from TRBV30 and TRBJ2-7; a weak D match, TRBD2 (5 bases). CDR1 and CDR2 from the germline V gene are GTSNPN and SVGIG (reference sequence). The length of the CDR3 is 12 residues. V was cut by 5 bases and J by 7 bases, with 15 bases left in between. The CDR3 spells CAWGRAPREQYF. CDR3 bases: TGTGCCTGGGGGAGAGCTCCTAGGGAGCAGTACTTC.

The V call is TRBV27, the J call TRBJ2-7; D possibly matches TRBD1 or TRBD2 (5 bases each). The CDR3 contains 15 residues. The V end was cut by 8 bases, the J end by 0 bases, with 17 bases between. CDR1 and CDR2 from the germline V gene are MNHEY and SMNVEV (reference sequence). The CDR3 loop is CASSPGTVVSYEQYF. The CDR3 region has the DNA TGTGCCAGCTCGCCAGGGACGGTAGTCTCCTACGAGCAGTACTTC.

The sample holds one count of this clone. J is TRBJ2-3 and V is TRBV5-5; TRBD2 agrees at 7 bases. The V and J ends lost 3 bases and 0 bases, in that order; junction bases with no gene match: 1. The CDR3 loop spans 14 amino acids. CDR1 and CDR2 from the germline V gene are SGHKS and YYEKEE (reference sequence). The CDR3, as DNA: TGTGCCAGCAGCTCCGGGGGGAGCACAGATACGCAGTATTTT. Its translation is CASSSGGSTDTQYF.

This clone has a single count. This sequence joins TRBV3-1 (or the pseudogene TRBV3-2) and TRBJ1-2; perhaps TRBD1 as D (5 bases). In germline, CDR1 is LGHDT, CDR2 YNNKEL (reference sequence). V shed 4 bases and J shed 1 base, with 10 bases lying between them. CDR3 length: 14 residues. The CDR3 sequence is CASSPVRGNYGYTF. CDR3 DNA: TGTGCCAGCAGCCCCGTAAGGGGTAACTATGGCTACACCTTC.

This sequence joins TRBV10-3 and TRBJ2-5; D is undetermined. Deletions cut 8 bases from V and 1 base from J, with 17 bases between. The CDR3 totals 15 residues. Germline loops: CDR1 ENHRY, CDR2 SYGVKD. CDR3 protein: CAIDRSRWGQETQYF. Here the CDR3 DNA reads TGTGCCATCGATCGTAGCAGGTGGGGCCAAGAGACCCAGTACTTC.

The V call is TRBV11-2, the J call TRBJ2-7; TRBD2 matches 9 bases. The CDR3 runs 16 residues. The V and J ends lost 3 bases and 2 bases, in that order; junction bases with no gene match: 8. Germline V gene sequence: CDR1 SGHAT, CDR2 FQNNGV. CDR3: CASSFGPREGAYEQYF. Here the CDR3 DNA reads TGTGCCAGCAGCTTCGGTCCGCGGGAGGGGGCCTACGAGCAGTACTTC.

The J gene is TRBJ2-1, the V gene TRBV15, with D tentatively TRBD1 (6 bases). Trimming cost V 4 bases and J 7 bases, with 17 bases left between them. CDR3 size: 15 residues. Per germline, CDR1 LNHNV and CDR2 YYDKDF (reference sequence). The CDR3 reads CATSIRVQGENEQFF. In nucleotides, the CDR3 is TGTGCCACCAGCATCAGAGTACAGGGAGAGAATGAGCAGTTCTTC.

This sequence joins TRBV9 and TRBJ1-4, with TRBD1 as a possible D gene (6 bases). The CDR3 extends over 17 amino acids. Germline V gene data show CDR1 as SGDLS and CDR2 as YYNGEE. V lost 0 bases, J lost 0 bases, and 12 bases lay in between. The CDR3 loop reads CASSVGEGDSTNEKLFF. Written as DNA, the CDR3 is TGTGCCAGCAGCGTAGGGGAGGGGGACTCAACTAATGAAAAACTGTTTTTT.

The CDR3 sequence is CASSSPALAGAYNEQFF. CDR3 bases: TGTGCCAGCAGCTCTCCCGCGCTAGCGGGGGCTTACAATGAGCAGTTCTTC. This rearrangement joins TRBV7-6 to TRBJ2-1, with 10 bases fitting TRBD2. Per the germline V gene, CDR1 is SGHVS and CDR2 is FNYEAQ. This CDR3 spans 17 amino acids. Trimming at V came to 4 bases and at J to 4 bases, leaving 10 bases not matched to a gene.

CDR3 residues: CSASKLDTQYF. The CDR3 nucleotides read TGCAGTGCTTCAAAGCTGGATACGCAGTATTTT. The chain joins TRBV20-1 to TRBJ2-3; D is undetermined. Germline V lookup: CDR1 DFQATT, CDR2 SNEGSKA (reference sequence). The V gene lost 5 bases and the J gene lost 6 bases, with 9 bases spanning the gap. There are 11 residues in the CDR3.

This sequence joins TRBV27 and TRBJ2-5; weak D call: TRBD2 (6 bases). This CDR3 has 19 residues. The germline V and J ends were trimmed by 5 bases and 1 base, with 26 bases remaining between them. Germline lookup yields CDR1 MNHEY and CDR2 SMNVEV (reference sequence). Here the CDR3 reads CASSPLTVLRRGSQETQYF. The CDR3 DNA sequence: TGTGCCAGCAGTCCCCTTACAGTCCTTCGGAGGGGATCCCAAGAGACCCAGTACTTC.

The chain recombines TRBV2 with TRBJ1-2, with no clear D. The CDR3 runs to 11 residues. The V and J ends lost 7 bases and 4 bases respectively, with 7 bases between them. Germline CDR1 SNHLY, CDR2 FYNNEI. The CDR3, as DNA: TGTGCCAGCAACAGCGTCTATGGCTACACCTTC. It specifies CASNSVYGYTF.

This chain links TRBV2 with TRBJ2-1, with 10 bases matching TRBD2. The V gene end was trimmed by 6 bases and the J gene end by 5 bases; junction bases not matched to a gene: 4. Looked up from germline, CDR1 is SNHLY and CDR2 is FYNNEI. The CDR3 consists of 14 residues. The CDR3 region is CASRRTSGDNEQFF. DNA for the CDR3: TGTGCCAGCAGACGGACTAGCGGAGACAATGAGCAGTTCTTC.

This clone was seen just once. CDR3 region: CAISDGGQYNSPLHF. CDR3 bases: TGTGCCATCAGTGATGGGGGCCAGTATAATTCACCCCTCCACTTT. The chain combines TRBV10-3 with TRBJ1-6; possibly TRBD1 for D (6 bases). Germline values: CDR1 ENHRY, CDR2 SYGVKD. This CDR3 contains 15 residues. Trimming shortened V by 3 bases and J by 4 bases, and 10 bases separated the two germline ends.

This chain uses TRBV6-5 with TRBJ2-5; D is perhaps TRBD1 (6 bases). The CDR3 length is 14 residues. Germline values: CDR1 MNHEY, CDR2 SVGAGI. Trimming left V 2 bases short and J 5 bases short, with 12 bases between. Written as DNA, the CDR3 is TGTGCCAGCAGTTACGAGGGGGTCTGGGAGACCCAGTACTTC. Its translation is CASSYEGVWETQYF.

The rearrangement joins TRBV7-2 to TRBJ1-5, with D tentatively TRBD1 (5 bases). Germline V CDR1 and CDR2: SGHTA, FQGNSA. The CDR3 length is 12 residues. V lost 10 bases and J 5 bases, leaving 12 bases between the germline ends. CDR3 residues: CAIWTRDQPQHF. For the CDR3, the DNA is TGTGCCATCTGGACCAGGGATCAGCCCCAGCATTTT.

The V and J genes are TRBV3-1 (or the pseudogene TRBV3-2) and TRBJ2-7, with D maybe TRBD2 (6 bases). V was cut by 1 base and J by 4 bases, with 11 bases left in between. Germline CDR1 reads LGHDT; CDR2 reads YNNKEL (reference sequence). The CDR3 totals 14 residues. The CDR3 DNA follows: TGTGCCAGCAGCCAAGGCGCGGGAAATTACGAGCAGTACTTC. It translates to CASSQGAGNYEQYF.

The chain recombines TRBV5-1 with TRBJ1-4; D not resolved. CDR3 size: 13 residues. V lost 0 bases and J 8 bases, leaving 8 bases between the germline ends. CDR1 and CDR2 from the germline V gene are SGHRS and YFSETQ. The chain's CDR3 is CASSLGGIEKLFF. The CDR3 nucleotides read TGCGCCAGCAGCTTGGGAGGTATCGAAAAACTGTTTTTT.

The chain carries TRBV6-6 and TRBJ2-7, with no clear D. V was pared by 6 bases and J by 3 bases, with 12 bases between. Germline V gene lookup returns CDR1 MNHNY and CDR2 SVGAGI (reference sequence). This CDR3 comprises 13 residues. CDR3 nucleotide sequence: TGTGCCAGCAGACCCGACCCCCTCTACGAGCAGTACTTC. This sequence encodes CASRPDPLYEQYF.